This TCR beta chain was recorded in a study of beta chain features in type 1 diabetes. Overall study results and limits: Shorter TCRB CDR3s, moderately but significantly so, marked every one of the four CD4+ subsets in Type 1 diabetes patients. Reduced insertions and increased deletions marked VDJ junctions in type 1 diabetes patients.

Regarding this clone: Its target is unknown.

The study reverse transcribed the entire isolated RNA, so it sequenced expressed TCRB transcripts. The data were produced by immunoSEQ multiplex PCR, yet TCRdb's version contains in-frame clones alone and is incomplete. The sample records roughly 53,000 clones, over 40% being singletons. The V and J ends lost 4 bases and 1 base respectively, with 7 bases between them. CDR1 PRHDT and CDR2 FYEKMQ come from the germline V gene (reference sequence). The CDR3 contains 13 residues. The chain is built from TRBV13 and TRBJ2-5; TRBD2 might be the D (6 bases). This TCR was sampled from a man aged 25-45 years with type 1 diabetes. The specimen sequenced was Tregs from blood. This chain's CDR3 is CASSWRVQETQYF. CDR3 coding DNA: TGTGCCAGCAGCTGGAGGGTCCAAGAGACCCAGTACTTC.